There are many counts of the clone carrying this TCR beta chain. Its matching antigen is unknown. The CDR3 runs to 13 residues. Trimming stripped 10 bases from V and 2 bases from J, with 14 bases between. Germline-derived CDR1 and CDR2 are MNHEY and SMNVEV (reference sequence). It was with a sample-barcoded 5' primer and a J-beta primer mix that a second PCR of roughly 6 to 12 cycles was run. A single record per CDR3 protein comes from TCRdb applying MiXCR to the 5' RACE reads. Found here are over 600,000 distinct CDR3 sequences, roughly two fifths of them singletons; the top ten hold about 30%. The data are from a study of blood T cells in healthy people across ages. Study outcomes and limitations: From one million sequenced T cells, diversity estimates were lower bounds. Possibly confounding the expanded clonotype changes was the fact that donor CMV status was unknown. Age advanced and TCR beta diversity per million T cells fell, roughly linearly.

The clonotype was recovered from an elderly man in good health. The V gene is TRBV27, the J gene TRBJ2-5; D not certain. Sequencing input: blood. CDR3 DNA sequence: TGTGCCACTTCCCCCCAACTGCAAGAGACCCAGTACTTC. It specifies CATSPQLQETQYF.